These 9 T cell receptor beta chains were all obtained from the same sample, sequenced in a study of regulatory T cells in long-lasting Graves disease. Arm-PCR of CDR3 regions with iRepertoire HTBI primers generated TCR beta libraries. TCRdb itself ran the multiplex PCR reads through MiXCR, one entry per CDR3 protein. This table has 390,000 or so distinct CDR3 sequences, less than 30% appearing once. Time point in this sample: persistent/refractory GD, antithyroid drugs over 5 years with positive TRAb. The TCR library used RNA extracted from PBMCs. The specimen comprised peripheral blood mononuclear cells (PBMCs), sampled when the disease was refractory, from a patient treated with antithyroid drugs. The receptors were gathered from a woman aged 40 to 50 with Graves disease.

The rearrangement links TRBV15 to TRBJ2-1, with D perhaps given as TRBD1 or TRBD2 (5 bases each). The CDR3 extends over 16 amino acids. The germline V and J ends were trimmed by 0 bases and 4 bases, with 13 bases remaining between them. Germline values: CDR1 LNHNV, CDR2 YYDKDF (reference sequence). In DNA, the CDR3 is TGTGCCACCAGCAGAGACAGGGCGGGTCTTTACAATGAGCAGTTCTTC. Protein product: CATSRDRAGLYNEQFF.

This clonotype was observed at least ten times. The rearrangement links TRBV20-1 to TRBJ1-1; D gene ambiguous. V lost 3 bases to trimming and J lost 1 base, with 12 bases between them. Germline V gene data show CDR1 as DFQATT and CDR2 as SNEGSKA (reference sequence). The CDR3 contains 14 residues. This CDR3 is CSASVITENTEAFF. The CDR3 DNA sequence: TGCAGTGCTAGCGTGATAACAGAGAACACTGAAGCTTTCTTT.

This chain links TRBV5-1 with TRBJ2-3, with 13 bases matching TRBD2. V lost 0 bases and J lost 0; bases outside the gene matches: 7. CDR1 and CDR2 from the germline V gene are SGHRS and YFSETQ. The CDR3 spans 19 residues. CDR3 loop: CASSLGRLAGGVSTDTQYF. The CDR3 bases are TGCGCCAGCAGCTTGGGGCGACTAGCGGGAGGCGTCAGCACAGATACGCAGTATTTT. The full variable domain, rest sourced from reference TRBV5-1 and TRBJ2-3, is KAGVTQTPRYLIKTRGQQVTLSCSPISGHRSVSWYQQTPGQGLQFLFEYFSETQRNKGNFPGRFSGRQFSNSRSEMNVSTLELGDSALYLCASSLGRLAGGVSTDTQYFGPGTRLTVL.

The sample holds many counts of this clonotype. J is TRBJ2-7 and V is TRBV15; D is undetermined. The CDR3 has 12 amino acids. V lost 4 bases and J lost 2, with 6 bases in between. CDR1 LNHNV and CDR2 YYDKDF come from the germline V gene (reference sequence). The CDR3 spells CATSTGPYEQYF. The CDR3 region has the DNA TGTGCCACCAGCACGGGTCCCTACGAGCAGTACTTC.

This clonotype appeared many times. The gene calls are TRBV20-1 and TRBJ2-7; either TRBD1 or TRBD2 may fit D (5 bases each). Germline V gene data show CDR1 as DFQATT and CDR2 as SNEGSKA (reference sequence). CDR3 length equals 13 residues. Trimming shortened V by 5 bases and J by 3 bases, and 14 bases separated the two germline ends. CDR3 sequence reads: CSAEGDQYYEQYF. Here the CDR3 DNA reads TGCAGTGCTGAAGGGGACCAGTACTACGAGCAGTACTTC.

This clonotype was picked up many times. This chain connects TRBV28 to TRBJ1-5; D call uncertain. Germline values: CDR1 MDHEN, CDR2 SYDVKM. Trimming shortened V by 4 bases and J by 5 bases, and 6 bases separated the two germline ends. This CDR3 comprises 12 residues. The CDR3 reads CASSSGYQPQHF. The CDR3 DNA sequence: TGTGCCAGCAGTTCCGGCTATCAGCCCCAGCATTTT.

The rearrangement links TRBV5-1 to TRBJ2-5; D tentatively fits TRBD1 or TRBD2 (5 bases each). Germline loops: CDR1 SGHRS, CDR2 YFSETQ. V lost 5 bases and J 1 base, leaving 12 bases between the germline ends. The CDR3 is 14 residues long. This chain's CDR3 is CASSGEGLQETQYF. As DNA, the CDR3 is TGCGCCAGCAGTGGCGAGGGGCTCCAAGAGACCCAGTACTTC.

The gene calls are TRBV10-3 and TRBJ2-7, with 8 bases that match TRBD1. The germline V gene encodes CDR1 ENHRY and CDR2 SYGVKD. The CDR3 length is 16 residues. The trim removed 4 bases at V and 3 bases at J, leaving 11 bases unmatched. Here the CDR3 DNA reads TGTGCCATCAGTGGGGGAACAGGGGGTAAGGGCTACGAGCAGTACTTC. Its protein is CAISGGTGGKGYEQYF.

The chain uses TRBV6-2 or TRBV6-3 and TRBJ2-3, with TRBD2 matching over 8 bases. CDR3 length: 19 residues. In germline, CDR1 is MNHEY, CDR2 SVGEGT. With V trimmed by 2 bases and J by 2 bases, 15 bases remained unmatched. CDR3 loop: CASSYGNMLTGGPTDTQYF. Written as DNA, the CDR3 is TGTGCCAGCAGTTACGGGAATATGCTTACGGGAGGGCCCACAGATACGCAGTATTTT.